The entry below gives a single T cell receptor (beta chain) sequence along with its context. Antigen: not known. TCRdb redid the calling of the 5' RACE reads with MiXCR, one entry per CDR3 protein. This sample has 1.5 million or so distinct CDR3 sequences, with around 29% found just once. V dropped 1 base and J dropped 5; count of bases not matched to a gene: 11. This CDR3 has 17 amino acids. The germline CDR1 and CDR2 sequences are SGDLS and YYNGEE. This entry is derived from a study of identical twins. Notes on the study in general: Findings came from cross-sectional statistics, without long-term follow-up of donors.

The receptor was derived from a newborn girl in good health. The sequenced sample was cord blood. The chain uses TRBV9 and TRBJ1-2; TRBD1 agrees at 10 bases. CDR3 nucleotide sequence: TGTGCCAGCAGCGTAAGGGTGCTGGACAGGGGGAAGTATGGCTACACCTTC. It yields the protein CASSVRVLDRGKYGYTF.